Presented here are 8 T cell receptor beta chains from one specimen sequenced in a study of a mutant IDH1 vaccine in newly diagnosed glioma. Here immunoSEQ multiplex PCR was the method, and the copy in TCRdb shows in-frame clones only, minus some. The sample has about 56,000 clones, 80% to 90% seen once. Time point noted: week 23, last vaccination. Vaccine doses each comprised 300 ug of mutant IDH1 20-mer peptide, with topical imiquimod. These receptors are not linked to any known antigen. Sequencing used PBMCs, obtained from a glioma patient whose treatment included an IDH1 peptide vaccine. Receptors were obtained from a man in his forties with glioma.

The chain links TRBV7-9 to TRBJ2-1; D might be TRBD1 or TRBD2, each matching 5 bases. V was shortened by 2 bases and J by 9 bases, with 20 bases between the two germline ends. Looked up from germline, CDR1 is SEHNR and CDR2 is FQNEAQ (reference sequence). The CDR3 loop spans 16 amino acids. This chain's CDR3 is CASSLRSGLHAIEQFF. CDR3 in DNA: TGTGCCAGCAGCTTAAGATCGGGGCTCCATGCAATTGAGCAGTTCTTC.

Only a few counts were recorded for this clone. The gene calls are TRBV7-9 and TRBJ2-1, with 13 nucleotides matching TRBD2. With 3 bases clipped from V and 6 bases from J, the junction kept 2 bases outside the gene matches. The CDR3 has 15 residues. Germline lookup yields CDR1 SEHNR and CDR2 FQNEAQ (reference sequence). CDR3 amino acids: CASSFGLAGVNEQFF. The CDR3 DNA reads TGTGCCAGCAGCTTTGGACTAGCGGGAGTCAATGAGCAGTTCTTC.

The chain carries TRBV9 and TRBJ1-1; 8 bases agree with TRBD1. V gave up 4 bases and J gave up 0 bases; unmatched junction bases: 8. This CDR3 comprises 16 residues. Germline V CDR1 and CDR2: SGDLS, YYNGEE. CDR3: CASSQGAVDMNTEAFF. The CDR3 coding sequence is TGTGCCAGCAGCCAGGGGGCGGTGGACATGAACACTGAAGCTTTCTTT.

The chain carries TRBV5-4 and TRBJ2-5; D is ambiguous. Trimming took 0 bases from V and 5 from J, leaving 8 bases between them. There are 13 residues in the CDR3. CDR1 is SGHNT and CDR2 is YYREEE in the germline V gene (reference sequence). The CDR3 loop is CASSLAPMETQYF. The CDR3 nucleotides are TGTGCCAGCAGCTTGGCCCCTATGGAGACCCAGTACTTC.

This clone has just one count. The chain joins TRBV19 to TRBJ1-5, with no clear D. V was cut by 6 bases and J by 0 bases, with 12 bases left in between. Germline loops: CDR1 LNHDA, CDR2 SQIVND (reference sequence). This CDR3 has 15 amino acids. The CDR3 DNA sequence: TGTGCCAGTAGCGTACCAGGAGGTAGCAATCAGCCCCAGCATTTT. This sequence encodes CASSVPGGSNQPQHF.

This clone was seen a handful of times. This sequence joins TRBV20-1 and TRBJ1-4; no clear D. This CDR3 is built from 11 residues. V lost 6 bases and J 8 bases, leaving 10 bases between the germline ends. Germline V lookup: CDR1 DFQATT, CDR2 SNEGSKA (reference sequence). The CDR3 protein is CSAATREKLFF. The DNA of the CDR3 is TGCAGTGCCGCTACGCGGGAAAAACTGTTTTTT.

This CDR3 reads CASSFKRRGGEQYF. In DNA form, the CDR3 reads TGTGCCAGCAGCTTCAAGCGTAGGGGTGGTGAGCAGTACTTC. The genes are TRBV7-2 and TRBJ2-7; TRBD1 might be the D (5 bases). This CDR3 has 14 residues. From germline, CDR1 is SGHTA and CDR2 FQGNSA. Trimming left V 3 bases short and J 7 bases short, with 16 bases between.

The chain employs TRBV10-3 and TRBJ1-3; no firm D call. The germline CDR1 and CDR2 sequences are ENHRY and SYGVKD. The CDR3 runs 16 residues. Trimming took off 0 bases at V and 0 bases at J, with 9 bases between the two ends. The CDR3 DNA reads as TGTGCCATCAGTGAGTCTAGCAGCATCTCTGGAAACACCATATATTTT. This translates into CAISESSSISGNTIYF.